This TCR beta chain appears in the sequencing data of a study of blood T cell repertoires in COVID-19. Per the study methods: Scientists estimated how many nucleated cells there were by amplifying reference gene primers. Profiled with immunoSEQ multiplex PCR; TCRdb holds only in-frame clones, not every one. The DNA gave D and trimming, while V, J and clone size come from that table. The sample carries more than 90,000 clones, about 83% recorded once. The clonotype comes from a man between 65 and 85 years old with acute or convalescent COVID-19. The sequenced sample consisted of peripheral blood.

This CDR3 is CSVAVPGGITEAFF. The CDR3 DNA is TGCAGCGTGGCGGTACCAGGGGGGATCACTGAAGCTTTCTTT. The chain uses TRBV29-1 and TRBJ1-1; 7 bases line up with TRBD1. This CDR3 is built from 14 residues. Germline V lookup: CDR1 SQVTM, CDR2 ANQGSEA. V trimming: 6 bases; J trimming: 4 bases; junction bases outside the gene matches: 11.